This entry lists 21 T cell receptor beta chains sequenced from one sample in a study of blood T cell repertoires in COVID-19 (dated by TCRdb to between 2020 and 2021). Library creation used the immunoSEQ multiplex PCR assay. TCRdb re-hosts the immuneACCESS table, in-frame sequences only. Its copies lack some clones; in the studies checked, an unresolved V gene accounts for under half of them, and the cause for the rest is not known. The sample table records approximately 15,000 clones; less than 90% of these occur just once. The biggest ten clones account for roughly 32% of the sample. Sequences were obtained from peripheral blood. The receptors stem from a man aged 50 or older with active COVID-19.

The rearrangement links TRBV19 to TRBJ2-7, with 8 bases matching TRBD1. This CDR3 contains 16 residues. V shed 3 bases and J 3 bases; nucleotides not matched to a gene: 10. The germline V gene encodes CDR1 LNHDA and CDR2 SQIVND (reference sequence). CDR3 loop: CASSMGQGASGYEQYF. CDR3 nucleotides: TGTGCCAGTAGTATGGGTCAGGGGGCCTCCGGCTACGAGCAGTACTTC.

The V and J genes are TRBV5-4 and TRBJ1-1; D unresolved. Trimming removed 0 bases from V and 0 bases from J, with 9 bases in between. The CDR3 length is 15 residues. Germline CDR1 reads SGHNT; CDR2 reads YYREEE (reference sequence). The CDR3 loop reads CASSLGSGMNTEAFF. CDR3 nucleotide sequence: TGTGCCAGCAGCTTGGGATCCGGGATGAACACTGAAGCTTTCTTT.

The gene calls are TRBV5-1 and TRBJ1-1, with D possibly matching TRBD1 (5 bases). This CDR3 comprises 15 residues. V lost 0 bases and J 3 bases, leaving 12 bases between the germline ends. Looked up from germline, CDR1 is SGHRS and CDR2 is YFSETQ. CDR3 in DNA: TGCGCCAGCAGCTTGGGGCGGGGCGGTTACACTGAAGCTTTCTTT. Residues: CASSLGRGGYTEAFF.

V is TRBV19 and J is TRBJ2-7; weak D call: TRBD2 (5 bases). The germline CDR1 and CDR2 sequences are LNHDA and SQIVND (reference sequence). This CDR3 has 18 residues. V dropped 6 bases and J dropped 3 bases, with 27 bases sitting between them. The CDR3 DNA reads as TGTGCCAGTAGCCCTAGGTTGGCGGAGGACGACCTACACTACGAGCAGTACTTC. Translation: CASSPRLAEDDLHYEQYF.

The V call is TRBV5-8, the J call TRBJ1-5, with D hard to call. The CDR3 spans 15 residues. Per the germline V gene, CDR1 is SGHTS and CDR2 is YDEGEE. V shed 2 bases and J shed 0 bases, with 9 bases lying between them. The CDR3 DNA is TGTGCCAGCAGCTTAGCAGGATTTAGCAATCAGCCCCAGCATTTT. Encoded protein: CASSLAGFSNQPQHF.

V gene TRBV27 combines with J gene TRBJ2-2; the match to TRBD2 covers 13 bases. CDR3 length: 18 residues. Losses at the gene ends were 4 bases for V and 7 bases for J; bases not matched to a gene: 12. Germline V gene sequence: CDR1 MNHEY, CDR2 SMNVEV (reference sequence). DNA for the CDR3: TGTGCCAGCAGTTACAACTCAGGACTAGCGGGAGCATTCGGGGAGCTGTTTTTT. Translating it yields CASSYNSGLAGAFGELFF.

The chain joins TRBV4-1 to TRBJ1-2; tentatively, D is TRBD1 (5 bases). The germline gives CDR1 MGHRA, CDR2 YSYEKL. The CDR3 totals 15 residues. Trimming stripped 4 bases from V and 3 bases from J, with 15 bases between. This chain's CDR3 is CASSPEGDYDYGYTF. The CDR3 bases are TGCGCCAGCAGCCCGGAAGGGGATTATGACTATGGCTACACCTTC.

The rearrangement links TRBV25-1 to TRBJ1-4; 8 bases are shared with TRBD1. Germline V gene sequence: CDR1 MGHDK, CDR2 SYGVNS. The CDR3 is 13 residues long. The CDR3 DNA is TGTGCGACCTCAGGGGGCGCTTTTGAAAAACTGTTTTTT. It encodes CATSGGAFEKLFF.

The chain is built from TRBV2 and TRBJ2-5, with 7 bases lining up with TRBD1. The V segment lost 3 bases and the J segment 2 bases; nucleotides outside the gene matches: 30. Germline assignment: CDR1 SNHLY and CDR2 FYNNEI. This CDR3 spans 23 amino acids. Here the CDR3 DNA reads TGTGCCAGCAGTGACCTAGAATCATGTTGGTCAGATCGGGTCGACAGGGAACAAGAGACCCAGTACTTC. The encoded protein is CASSDLESCWSDRVDREQETQYF.

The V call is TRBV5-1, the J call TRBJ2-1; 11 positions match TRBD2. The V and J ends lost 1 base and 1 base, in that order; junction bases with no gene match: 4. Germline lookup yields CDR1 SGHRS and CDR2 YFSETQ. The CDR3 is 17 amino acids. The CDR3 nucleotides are TGCGCCAGCAGCTTGACGAGGACTAGCGGGTCCTACAATGAGCAGTTCTTC. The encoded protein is CASSLTRTSGSYNEQFF.

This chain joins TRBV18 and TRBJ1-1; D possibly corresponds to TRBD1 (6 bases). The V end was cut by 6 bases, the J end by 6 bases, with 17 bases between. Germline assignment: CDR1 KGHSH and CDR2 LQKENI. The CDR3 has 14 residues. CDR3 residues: CASSPGTSGAEAFF. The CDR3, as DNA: TGTGCCAGCTCCCCCGGGACAAGCGGCGCTGAAGCTTTCTTT.

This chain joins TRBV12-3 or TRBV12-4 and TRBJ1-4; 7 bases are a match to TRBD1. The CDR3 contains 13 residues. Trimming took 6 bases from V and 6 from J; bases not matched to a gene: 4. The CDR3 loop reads CASRKGGDEKLFF. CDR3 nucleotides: TGTGCCAGCAGGAAAGGGGGCGATGAAAAACTGTTTTTT.

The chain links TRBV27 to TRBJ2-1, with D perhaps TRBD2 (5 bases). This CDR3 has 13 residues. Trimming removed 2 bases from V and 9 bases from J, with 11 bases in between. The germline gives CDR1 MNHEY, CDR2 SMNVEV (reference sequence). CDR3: CASSLGRLGEQFF. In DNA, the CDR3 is TGTGCCAGCAGTTTAGGGAGATTGGGTGAGCAGTTCTTC.

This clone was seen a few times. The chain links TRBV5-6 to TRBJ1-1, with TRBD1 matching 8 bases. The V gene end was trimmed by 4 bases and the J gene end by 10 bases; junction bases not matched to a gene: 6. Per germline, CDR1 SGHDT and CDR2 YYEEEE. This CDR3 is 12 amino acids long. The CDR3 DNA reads TGTGCCAGCAGCCCAGGACAGGGACGAGCTTTCTTT. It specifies CASSPGQGRAFF.

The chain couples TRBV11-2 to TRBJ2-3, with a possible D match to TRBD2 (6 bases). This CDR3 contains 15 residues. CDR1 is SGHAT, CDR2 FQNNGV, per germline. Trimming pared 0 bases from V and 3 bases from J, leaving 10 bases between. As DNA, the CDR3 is TGTGCCAGCAGCTTAGATCCGGGGGAAACAGATACGCAGTATTTT. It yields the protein CASSLDPGETDTQYF.

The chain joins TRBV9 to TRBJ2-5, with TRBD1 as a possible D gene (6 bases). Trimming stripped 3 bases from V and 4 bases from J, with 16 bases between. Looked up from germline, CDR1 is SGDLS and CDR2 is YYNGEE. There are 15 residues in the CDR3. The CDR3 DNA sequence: TGTGCCAGCAGCGCACAGGGCTCCCTCGTAGAGACCCAGTACTTC. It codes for CASSAQGSLVETQYF. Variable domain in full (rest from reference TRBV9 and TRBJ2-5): DSGVTQTPKHLITATGQRVTLRCSPRSGDLSVYWYQQSLDQGLQFLIQYYNGEERAKGNILERFSAQQFPDLHSELNLSSLELGDSALYFCASSAQGSLVETQYFGPGTRLLVL.

Here the CDR3 DNA reads TGTGCCAGTTGGCAGGGGTCCGAGCAGTACTTC. Amino acid sequence: CASWQGSEQYF. The gene calls are TRBV6-5 and TRBJ2-7, with D perhaps TRBD1 (6 bases). Trimming cost V 9 bases and J 6 bases, with 12 bases left between them. The CDR3 is 11 residues long. Germline V gene data show CDR1 as MNHEY and CDR2 as SVGAGI.

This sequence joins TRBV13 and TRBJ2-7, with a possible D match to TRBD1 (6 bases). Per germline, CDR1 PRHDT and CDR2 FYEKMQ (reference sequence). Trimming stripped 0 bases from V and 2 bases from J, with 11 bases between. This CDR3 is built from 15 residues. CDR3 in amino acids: CASSLGTGNTYEQYF. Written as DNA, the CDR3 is TGTGCCAGCAGCTTAGGGACAGGTAATACCTACGAGCAGTACTTC. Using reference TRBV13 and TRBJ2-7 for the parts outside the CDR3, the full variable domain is AAGVIQSPRHLIKEKRETATLKCYPIPRHDTVYWYQQGPGQDPQFLISFYEKMQSDKGSIPDRFSAQQFSDYHSELNMSSLELGDSALYFCASSLGTGNTYEQYFGPGTRLTVT.

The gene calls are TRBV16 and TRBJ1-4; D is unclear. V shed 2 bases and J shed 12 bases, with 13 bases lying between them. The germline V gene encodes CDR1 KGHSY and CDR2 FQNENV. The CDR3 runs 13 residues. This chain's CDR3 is CASSQQRQAELFF. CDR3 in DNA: TGTGCCAGCAGCCAACAGAGGCAAGCGGAACTGTTTTTT.

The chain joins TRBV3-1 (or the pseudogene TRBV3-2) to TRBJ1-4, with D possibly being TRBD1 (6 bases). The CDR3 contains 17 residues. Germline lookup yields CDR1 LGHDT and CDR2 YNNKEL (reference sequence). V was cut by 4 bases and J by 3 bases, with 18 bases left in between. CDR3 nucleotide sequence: TGTGCCAGCAGCCCCCGCCCTTCCGGGACACCTAATGAAAAACTGTTTTTT. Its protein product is CASSPRPSGTPNEKLFF.

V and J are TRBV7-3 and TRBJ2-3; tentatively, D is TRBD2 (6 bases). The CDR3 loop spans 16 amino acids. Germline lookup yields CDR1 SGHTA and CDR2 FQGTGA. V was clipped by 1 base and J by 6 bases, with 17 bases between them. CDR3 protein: CASSLNGGEKSDTQYF. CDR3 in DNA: TGTGCCAGCAGCTTAAACGGAGGGGAGAAGTCGGATACGCAGTATTTT.